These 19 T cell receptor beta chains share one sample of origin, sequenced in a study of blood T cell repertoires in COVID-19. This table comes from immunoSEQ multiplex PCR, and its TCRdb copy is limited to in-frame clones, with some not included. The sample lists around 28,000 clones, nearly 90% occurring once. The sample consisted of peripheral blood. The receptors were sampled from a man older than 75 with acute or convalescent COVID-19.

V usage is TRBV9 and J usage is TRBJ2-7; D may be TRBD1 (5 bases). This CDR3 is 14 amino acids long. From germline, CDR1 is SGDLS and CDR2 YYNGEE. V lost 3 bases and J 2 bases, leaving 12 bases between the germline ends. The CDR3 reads CASSGSGPTYEQYF. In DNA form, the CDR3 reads TGTGCCAGCAGCGGTTCAGGGCCCACCTACGAGCAGTACTTC.

As DNA, the CDR3 is TGTGCCAGCATCGACGCACTTTCTCGGGCTGAAGCTTTCTTT. It is translated as CASIDALSRAEAFF. The genes are TRBV28 and TRBJ1-1; D is uncertain. The CDR3 totals 14 residues. V was pared by 7 bases and J by 6 bases, with 18 bases between. Germline assignment: CDR1 MDHEN and CDR2 SYDVKM.

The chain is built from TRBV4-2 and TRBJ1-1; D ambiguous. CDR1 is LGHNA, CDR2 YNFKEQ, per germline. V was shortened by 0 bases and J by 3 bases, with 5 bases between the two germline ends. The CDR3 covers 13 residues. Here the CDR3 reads CASSQDRDTEAFF. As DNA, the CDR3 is TGTGCCAGCAGCCAAGACCGGGACACTGAAGCTTTCTTT.

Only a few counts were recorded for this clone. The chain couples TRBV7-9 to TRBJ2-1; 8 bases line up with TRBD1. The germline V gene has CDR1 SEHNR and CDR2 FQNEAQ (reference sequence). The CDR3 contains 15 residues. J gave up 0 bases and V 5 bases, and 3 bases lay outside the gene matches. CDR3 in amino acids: CASSRGQGSYNEQFF. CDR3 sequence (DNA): TGTGCCAGCAGCCGCGGACAGGGCTCCTACAATGAGCAGTTCTTC.

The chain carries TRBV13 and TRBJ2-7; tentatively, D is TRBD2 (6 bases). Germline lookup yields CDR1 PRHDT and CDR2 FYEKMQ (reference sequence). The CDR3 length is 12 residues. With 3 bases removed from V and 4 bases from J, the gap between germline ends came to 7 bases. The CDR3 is CASSLTSYEQYF. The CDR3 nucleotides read TGTGCCAGCAGCTTGACTAGTTACGAGCAGTACTTC.

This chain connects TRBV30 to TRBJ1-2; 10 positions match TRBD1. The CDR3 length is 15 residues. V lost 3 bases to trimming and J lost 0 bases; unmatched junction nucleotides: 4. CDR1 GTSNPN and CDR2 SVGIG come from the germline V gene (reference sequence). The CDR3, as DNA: TGTGCCTGGAGCGGGGACAGGGGAGCTAACTATGGCTACACCTTC. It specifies CAWSGDRGANYGYTF.

In DNA form, the CDR3 reads TGTGCCAGTACCCGGAACGGACGGGACATCTCCTACAATGAGCAGTTCTTC. Translated, it gives CASTRNGRDISYNEQFF. This chain links TRBV19 with TRBJ2-1; tentatively, D is TRBD1 (6 bases). V shed 7 bases and J shed 0 bases, with 19 bases lying between them. In germline, CDR1 is LNHDA, CDR2 SQIVND (reference sequence). This CDR3 comprises 17 residues. The full variable domain, with the rest looked up from reference TRBV19 and TRBJ2-1, is DGGITQSPKYLFRKEGQNVTLSCEQNLNHDAMYWYRQDPGQGLRLIYYSQIVNDFQKGDIAEGYSVSREKKESFPLTVTSAQKNPTAFYLCASTRNGRDISYNEQFFGPGTRLTVL.

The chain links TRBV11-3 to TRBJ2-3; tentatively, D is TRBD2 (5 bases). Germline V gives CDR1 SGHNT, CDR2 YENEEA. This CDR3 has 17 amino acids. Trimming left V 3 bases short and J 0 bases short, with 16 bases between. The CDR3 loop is CASSFGIGGWSTDTQYF. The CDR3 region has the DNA TGTGCCAGCAGCTTTGGAATCGGCGGGTGGAGCACAGATACGCAGTATTTT.

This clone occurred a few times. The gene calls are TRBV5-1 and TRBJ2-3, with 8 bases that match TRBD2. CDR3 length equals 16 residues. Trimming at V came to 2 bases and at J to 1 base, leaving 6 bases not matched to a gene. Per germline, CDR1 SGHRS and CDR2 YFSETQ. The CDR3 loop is CASSLGAGAGTDTQYF. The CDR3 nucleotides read TGCGCCAGCAGCTTAGGAGCGGGAGCCGGCACAGATACGCAGTATTTT.

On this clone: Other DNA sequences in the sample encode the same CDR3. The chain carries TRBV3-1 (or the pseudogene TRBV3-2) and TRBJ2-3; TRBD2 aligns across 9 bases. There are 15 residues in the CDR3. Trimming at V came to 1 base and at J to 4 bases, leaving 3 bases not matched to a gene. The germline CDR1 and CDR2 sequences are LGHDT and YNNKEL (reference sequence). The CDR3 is CASSQVRTSADTQYF. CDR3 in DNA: TGTGCCAGCAGCCAAGTGAGGACTAGCGCAGATACGCAGTATTTT.

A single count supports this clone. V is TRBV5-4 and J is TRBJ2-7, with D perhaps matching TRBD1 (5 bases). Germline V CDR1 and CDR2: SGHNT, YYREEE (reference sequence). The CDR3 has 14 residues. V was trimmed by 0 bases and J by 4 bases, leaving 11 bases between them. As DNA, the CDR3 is TGTGCCAGCAGCTTGGCCGGAACAGGATACGAGCAGTACTTC. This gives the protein CASSLAGTGYEQYF.

The DNA for the CDR3 is TGCGCCAGCAGCCGGGGACTAGCAGAGTACAATGAGCAGTTCTTC. Its translation: CASSRGLAEYNEQFF. This chain uses TRBV4-1 with TRBJ2-1; 9 bases align to TRBD2. V gave up 4 bases and J gave up 4 bases; unmatched junction bases: 5. CDR3 length equals 15 residues. Germline CDR1 is MGHRA and CDR2 is YSYEKL.

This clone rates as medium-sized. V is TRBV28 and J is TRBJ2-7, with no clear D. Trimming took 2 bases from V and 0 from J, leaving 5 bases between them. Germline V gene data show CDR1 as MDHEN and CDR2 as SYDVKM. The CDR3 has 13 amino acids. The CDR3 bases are TGTGCCAGCAGTTTAGTGAGCTCCTACGAGCAGTACTTC. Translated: CASSLVSSYEQYF.

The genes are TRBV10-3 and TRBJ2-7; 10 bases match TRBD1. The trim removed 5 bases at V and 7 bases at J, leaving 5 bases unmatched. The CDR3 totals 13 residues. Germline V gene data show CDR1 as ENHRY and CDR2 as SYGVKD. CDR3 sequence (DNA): TGTGCCATCAGTACCGGGACAGGGGAAGAGCAGTACTTC. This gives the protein CAISTGTGEEQYF.

The CDR3 DNA follows: TGTGCCGCCAGAGGGGGGGAAAATGAAAAACTGTTTTTT. It is translated as CAARGGENEKLFF. V usage is TRBV27 and J usage is TRBJ1-4; D is perhaps TRBD1 (6 bases). Looked up from germline, CDR1 is MNHEY and CDR2 is SMNVEV (reference sequence). Trimming took 11 bases from V and 5 from J, leaving 15 bases between them. The CDR3 covers 13 residues.

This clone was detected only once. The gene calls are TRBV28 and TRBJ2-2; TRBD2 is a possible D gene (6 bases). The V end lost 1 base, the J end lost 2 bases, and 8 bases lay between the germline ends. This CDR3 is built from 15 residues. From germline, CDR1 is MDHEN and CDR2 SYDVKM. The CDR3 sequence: CASSLFAGNTGELFF. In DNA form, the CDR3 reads TGTGCCAGCAGTTTATTTGCGGGAAACACCGGGGAGCTGTTTTTT. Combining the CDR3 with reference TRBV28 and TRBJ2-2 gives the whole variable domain DVKVTQSSRYLVKRTGEKVFLECVQDMDHENMFWYRQDPGLGLRLIYFSYDVKMKEKGDIPEGYSVSREKKERFSLILESASTNQTSMYLCASSLFAGNTGELFFGEGSRLTVL.

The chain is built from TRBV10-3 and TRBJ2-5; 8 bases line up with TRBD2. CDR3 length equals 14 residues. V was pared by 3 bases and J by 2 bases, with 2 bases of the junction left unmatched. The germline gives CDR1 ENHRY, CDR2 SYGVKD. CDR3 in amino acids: CAISEGGRQETQYF. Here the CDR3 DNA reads TGTGCCATCAGTGAAGGCGGGAGGCAAGAGACCCAGTACTTC.

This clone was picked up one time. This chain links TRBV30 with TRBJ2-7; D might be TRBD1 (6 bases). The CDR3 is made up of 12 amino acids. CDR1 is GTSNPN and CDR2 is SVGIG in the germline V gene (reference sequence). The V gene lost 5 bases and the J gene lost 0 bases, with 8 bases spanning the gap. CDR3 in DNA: TGTGCCTGGCAGGGGTTCTCCTACGAGCAGTACTTC. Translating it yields CAWQGFSYEQYF. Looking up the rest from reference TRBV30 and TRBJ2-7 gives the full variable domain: SQTIHQWPATLVQPVGSPLSLECTVEGTSNPNLYWYRQAAGRGLQLLFYSVGIGQISSEVPQNLSASRPQDRQFILSSKKLLLSDSGFYLCAWQGFSYEQYFGPGTRLTVT.

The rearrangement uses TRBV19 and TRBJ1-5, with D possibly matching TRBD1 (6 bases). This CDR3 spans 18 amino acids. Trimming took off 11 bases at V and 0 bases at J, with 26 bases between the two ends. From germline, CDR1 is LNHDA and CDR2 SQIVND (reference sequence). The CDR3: CASTLRVGGLYSNQPQHF. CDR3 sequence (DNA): TGTGCCTCTACACTCCGGGTGGGGGGGCTTTATAGCAATCAGCCCCAGCATTTT.